Described below is a single T cell receptor (beta chain) sequence and its context. The sample originates from a study of blood T cell repertoires in COVID-19. Original processing methods: The authors estimated nucleated cell counts from reference gene primer amplification. Sequencing was performed with immunoSEQ multiplex PCR; in TCRdb, only in-frame clones are kept and a portion is missing. V, J and clone size are taken as reported in that table, and D and trimming were inferred from the DNA itself. Among 150,000 or so clones, over 80% were seen once, and the ten largest hold approximately 9.1%. V was clipped by 2 bases and J by 2 bases; unmatched bases: 6. Germline CDR1 GTSNPN, CDR2 SVGIG (reference sequence). CDR3 size: 15 residues.

Specimen: peripheral blood. This sequence originates from a woman in her seventies with acute or convalescent COVID-19. The genes are TRBV30 and TRBJ2-7; the match to TRBD1 covers 10 bases. CDR3 DNA sequence: TGTGCCTGGAGTCTGGGACAGGGGATCGCCTACGAGCAGTACTTC. Its protein is CAWSLGQGIAYEQYF.